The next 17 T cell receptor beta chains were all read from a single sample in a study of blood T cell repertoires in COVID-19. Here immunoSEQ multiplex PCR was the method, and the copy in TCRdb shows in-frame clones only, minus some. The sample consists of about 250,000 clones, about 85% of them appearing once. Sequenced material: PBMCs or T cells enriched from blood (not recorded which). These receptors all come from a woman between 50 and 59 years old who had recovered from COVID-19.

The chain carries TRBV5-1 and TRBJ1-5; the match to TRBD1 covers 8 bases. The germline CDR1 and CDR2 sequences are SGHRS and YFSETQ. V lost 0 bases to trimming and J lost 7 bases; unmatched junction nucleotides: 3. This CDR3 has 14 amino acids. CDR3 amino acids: CASSLDRGMQPQHF. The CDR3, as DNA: TGCGCCAGCAGCTTGGACAGGGGGATGCAGCCCCAGCATTTT.

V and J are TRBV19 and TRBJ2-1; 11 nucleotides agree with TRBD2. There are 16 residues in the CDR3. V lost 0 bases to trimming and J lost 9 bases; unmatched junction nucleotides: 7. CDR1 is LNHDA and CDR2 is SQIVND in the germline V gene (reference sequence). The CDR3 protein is CASSIETGTSGTEQFF. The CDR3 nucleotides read TGTGCCAGTAGTATAGAAACAGGGACTAGCGGCACTGAGCAGTTCTTC.

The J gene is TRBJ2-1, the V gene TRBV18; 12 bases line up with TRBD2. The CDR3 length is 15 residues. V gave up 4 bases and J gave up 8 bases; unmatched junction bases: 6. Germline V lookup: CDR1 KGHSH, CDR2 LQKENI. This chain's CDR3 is CASSQGLAGGDEQFF. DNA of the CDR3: TGTGCCAGCTCACAGGGACTAGCGGGTGGGGATGAGCAGTTCTTC.

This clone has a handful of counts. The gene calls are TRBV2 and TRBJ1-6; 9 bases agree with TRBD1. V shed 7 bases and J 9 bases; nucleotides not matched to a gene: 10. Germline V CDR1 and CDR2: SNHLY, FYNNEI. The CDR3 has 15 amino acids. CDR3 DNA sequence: TGTGCCAGCATCCCGGACAGGGGCACGGGTTCACCCCTCCACTTT. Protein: CASIPDRGTGSPLHF.

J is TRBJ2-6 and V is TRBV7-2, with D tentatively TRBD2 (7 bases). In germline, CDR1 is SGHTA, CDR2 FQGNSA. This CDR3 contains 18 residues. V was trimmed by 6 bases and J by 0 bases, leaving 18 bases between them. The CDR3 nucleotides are TGTGCCAGCAGGGGGGAGGGCAGGGGAACCTCTGGGGCCAACGTCCTGACTTTC. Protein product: CASRGEGRGTSGANVLTF.

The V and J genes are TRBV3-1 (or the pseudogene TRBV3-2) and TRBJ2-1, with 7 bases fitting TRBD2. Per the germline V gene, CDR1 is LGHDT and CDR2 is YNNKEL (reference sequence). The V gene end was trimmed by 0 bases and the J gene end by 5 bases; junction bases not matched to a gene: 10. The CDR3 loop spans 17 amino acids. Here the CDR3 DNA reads TGTGCCAGCAGCCAAGATTTTGAGGGAGGGCCGAACAATGAGCAGTTCTTC. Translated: CASSQDFEGGPNNEQFF.

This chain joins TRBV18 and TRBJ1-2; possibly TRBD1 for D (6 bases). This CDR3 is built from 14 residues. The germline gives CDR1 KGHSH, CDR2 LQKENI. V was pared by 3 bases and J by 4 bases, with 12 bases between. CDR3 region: CASSPYREGYGYTF. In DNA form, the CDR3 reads TGTGCCAGCTCACCCTACAGGGAGGGCTATGGCTACACCTTC. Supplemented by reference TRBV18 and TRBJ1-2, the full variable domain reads NAGVMQNPRHLVRRRGQEARLRCSPMKGHSHVYWYRQLPEEGLKFMVYLQKENIIDESGMPKERFSAEFPKEGPSILRIQQVVRGDSAAYFCASSPYREGYGYTFGSGTRLTVV.

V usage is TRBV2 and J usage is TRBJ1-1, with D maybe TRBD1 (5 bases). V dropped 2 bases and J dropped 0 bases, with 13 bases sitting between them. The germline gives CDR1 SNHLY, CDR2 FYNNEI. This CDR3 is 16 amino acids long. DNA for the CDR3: TGTGCCAGCAGTGAACAGTCGATGACAGTGAACACTGAAGCTTTCTTT. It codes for CASSEQSMTVNTEAFF.

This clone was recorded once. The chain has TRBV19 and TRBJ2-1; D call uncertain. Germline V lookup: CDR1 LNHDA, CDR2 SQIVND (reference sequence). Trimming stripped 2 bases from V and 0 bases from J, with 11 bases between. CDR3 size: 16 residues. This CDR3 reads CASSIWSPSSYNEQFF. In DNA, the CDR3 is TGTGCCAGTAGTATATGGTCCCCGAGCTCCTACAATGAGCAGTTCTTC.

Written as DNA, the CDR3 is TGTGCCAGCAGTTACTCGGGACAGGGAAGTAATTCACCCCTCCACTTT. It specifies CASSYSGQGSNSPLHF. J is TRBJ1-6 and V is TRBV6-5, with 9 bases that match TRBD1. Germline V lookup: CDR1 MNHEY, CDR2 SVGAGI. The CDR3 loop spans 16 amino acids. V dropped 0 bases and J dropped 6; count of bases not matched to a gene: 3.

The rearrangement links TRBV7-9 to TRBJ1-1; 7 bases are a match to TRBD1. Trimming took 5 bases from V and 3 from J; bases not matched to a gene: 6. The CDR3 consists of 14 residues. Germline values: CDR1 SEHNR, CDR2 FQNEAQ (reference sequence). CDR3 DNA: TGTGCCAGCAGCCCCGGACAGGTACACACTGAAGCTTTCTTT. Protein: CASSPGQVHTEAFF.

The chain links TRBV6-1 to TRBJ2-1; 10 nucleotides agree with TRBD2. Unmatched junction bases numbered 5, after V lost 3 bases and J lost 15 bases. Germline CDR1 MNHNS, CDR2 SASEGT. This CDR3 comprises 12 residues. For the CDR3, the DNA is TGTGCCAGCAGTGAGAGCGGGAGGGCTCCGTTCTTC. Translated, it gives CASSESGRAPFF.

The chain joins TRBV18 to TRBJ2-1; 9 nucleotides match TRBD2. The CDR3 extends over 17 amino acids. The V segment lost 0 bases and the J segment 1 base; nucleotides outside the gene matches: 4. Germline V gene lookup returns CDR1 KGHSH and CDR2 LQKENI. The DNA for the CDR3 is TGTGCCAGCTCACCACCGGCTAGCGGGAAGTCCTACAATGAGCAGTTCTTC. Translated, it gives CASSPPASGKSYNEQFF.

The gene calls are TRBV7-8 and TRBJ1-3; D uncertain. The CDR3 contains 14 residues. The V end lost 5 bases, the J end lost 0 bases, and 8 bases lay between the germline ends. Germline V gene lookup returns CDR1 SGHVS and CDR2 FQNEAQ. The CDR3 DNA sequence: TGTGCCAGCAGCCCATTTAGCTCTGGAAACACCATATATTTT. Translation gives CASSPFSSGNTIYF. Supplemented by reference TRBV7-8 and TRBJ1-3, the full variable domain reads GAGVSQSPRYKVAKRGQDVALRCDPISGHVSLFWYQQALGQGPEFLTYFQNEAQLDKSGLPSDRFFAERPEGSVSTLKIQRTQQEDSAVYLCASSPFSSGNTIYFGEGSWLTVV.

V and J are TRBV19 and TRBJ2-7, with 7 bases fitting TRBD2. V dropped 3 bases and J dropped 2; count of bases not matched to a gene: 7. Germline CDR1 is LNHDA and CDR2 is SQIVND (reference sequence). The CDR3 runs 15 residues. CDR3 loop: CASSIREGGPYEQYF. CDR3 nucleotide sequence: TGTGCCAGTAGTATCAGGGAGGGAGGCCCCTACGAGCAGTACTTC.

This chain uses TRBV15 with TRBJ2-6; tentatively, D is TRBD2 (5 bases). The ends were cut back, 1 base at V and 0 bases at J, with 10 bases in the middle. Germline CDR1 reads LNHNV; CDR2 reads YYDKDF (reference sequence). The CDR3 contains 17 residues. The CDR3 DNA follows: TGTGCCACCAGCAGAGGGACGGGGATCTCTGGGGCCAACGTCCTGACTTTC. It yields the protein CATSRGTGISGANVLTF.

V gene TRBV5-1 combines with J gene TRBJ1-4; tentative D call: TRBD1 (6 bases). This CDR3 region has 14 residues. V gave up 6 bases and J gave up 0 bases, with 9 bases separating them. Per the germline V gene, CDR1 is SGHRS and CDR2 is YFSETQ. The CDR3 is CASKRTATNEKLFF. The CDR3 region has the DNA TGCGCCAGCAAACGGACAGCAACTAATGAAAAACTGTTTTTT.